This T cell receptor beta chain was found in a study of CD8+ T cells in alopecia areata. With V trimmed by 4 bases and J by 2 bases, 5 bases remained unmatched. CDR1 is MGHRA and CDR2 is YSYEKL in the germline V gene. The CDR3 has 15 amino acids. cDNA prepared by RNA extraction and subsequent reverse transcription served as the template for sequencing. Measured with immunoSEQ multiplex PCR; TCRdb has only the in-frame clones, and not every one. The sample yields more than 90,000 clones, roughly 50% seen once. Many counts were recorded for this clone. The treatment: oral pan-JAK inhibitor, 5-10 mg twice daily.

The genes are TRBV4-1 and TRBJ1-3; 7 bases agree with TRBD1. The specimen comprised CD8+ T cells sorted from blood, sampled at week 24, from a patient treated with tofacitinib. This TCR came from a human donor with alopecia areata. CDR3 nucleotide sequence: TGCGCCAGCAGCCGAACCAGGGGGGCTGGAAACACCATATATTTT. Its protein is CASSRTRGAGNTIYF.